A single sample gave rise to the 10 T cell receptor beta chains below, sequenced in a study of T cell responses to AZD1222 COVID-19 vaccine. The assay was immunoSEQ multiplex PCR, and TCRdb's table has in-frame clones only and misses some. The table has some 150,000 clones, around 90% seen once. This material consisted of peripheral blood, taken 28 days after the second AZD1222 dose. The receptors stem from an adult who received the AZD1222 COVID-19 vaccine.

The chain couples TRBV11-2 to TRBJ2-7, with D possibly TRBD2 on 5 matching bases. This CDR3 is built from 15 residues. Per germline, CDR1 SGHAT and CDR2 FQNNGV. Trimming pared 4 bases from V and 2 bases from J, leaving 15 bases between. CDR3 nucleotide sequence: TGTGCCAGCAGCTCCCAGCGGACCGATGCCTACGAGCAGTACTTC. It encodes CASSSQRTDAYEQYF.

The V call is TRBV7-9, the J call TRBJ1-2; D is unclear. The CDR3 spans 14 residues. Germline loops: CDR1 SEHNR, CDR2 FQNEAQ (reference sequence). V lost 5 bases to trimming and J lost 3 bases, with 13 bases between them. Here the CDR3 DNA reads TGTGCCAGCAGCCGGCGGACCTGGGACTATGGCTACACCTTC. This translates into CASSRRTWDYGYTF.

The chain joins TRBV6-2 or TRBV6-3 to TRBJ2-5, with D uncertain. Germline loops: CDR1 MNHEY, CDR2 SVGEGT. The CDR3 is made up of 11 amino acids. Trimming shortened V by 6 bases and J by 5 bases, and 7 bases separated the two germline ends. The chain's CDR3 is CASSHPETQYF. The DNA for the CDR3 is TGTGCCAGCAGCCACCCGGAGACCCAGTACTTC.

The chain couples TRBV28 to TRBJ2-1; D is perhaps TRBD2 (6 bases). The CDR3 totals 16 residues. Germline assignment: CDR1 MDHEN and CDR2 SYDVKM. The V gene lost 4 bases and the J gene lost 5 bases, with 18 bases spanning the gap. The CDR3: CASSSWTGEYNNEQFF. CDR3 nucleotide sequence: TGTGCCAGCAGTTCGTGGACGGGGGAGTATAACAATGAGCAGTTCTTC.

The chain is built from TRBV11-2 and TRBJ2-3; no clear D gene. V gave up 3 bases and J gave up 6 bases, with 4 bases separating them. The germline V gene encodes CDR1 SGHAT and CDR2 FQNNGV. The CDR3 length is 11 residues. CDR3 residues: CASSLEDTQYF. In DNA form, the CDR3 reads TGTGCCAGCAGCTTGGAGGATACGCAGTATTTT.

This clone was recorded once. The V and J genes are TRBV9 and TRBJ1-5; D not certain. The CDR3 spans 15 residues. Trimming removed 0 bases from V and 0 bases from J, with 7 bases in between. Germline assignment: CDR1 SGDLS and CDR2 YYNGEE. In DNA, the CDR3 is TGTGCCAGCAGCGTAGAAGGAGATAGCAATCAGCCCCAGCATTTT. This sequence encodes CASSVEGDSNQPQHF.

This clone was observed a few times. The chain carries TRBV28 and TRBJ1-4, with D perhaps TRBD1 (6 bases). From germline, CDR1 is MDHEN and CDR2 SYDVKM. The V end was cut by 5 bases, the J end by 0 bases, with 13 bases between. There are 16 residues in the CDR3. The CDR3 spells CASSIQGSATNEKLFF. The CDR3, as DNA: TGTGCCAGCAGTATACAGGGAAGTGCAACTAATGAAAAACTGTTTTTT.

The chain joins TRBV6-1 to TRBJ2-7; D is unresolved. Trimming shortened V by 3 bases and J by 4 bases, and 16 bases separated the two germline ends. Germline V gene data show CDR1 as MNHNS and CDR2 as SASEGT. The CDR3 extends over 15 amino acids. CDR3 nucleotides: TGTGCCAGCAGTGATGGGCGGACGGACGGATACGAGCAGTACTTC. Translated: CASSDGRTDGYEQYF.

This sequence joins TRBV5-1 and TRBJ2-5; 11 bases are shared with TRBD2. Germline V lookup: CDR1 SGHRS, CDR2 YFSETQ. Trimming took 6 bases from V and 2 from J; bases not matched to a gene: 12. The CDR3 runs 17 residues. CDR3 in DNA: TGCGCCAGCAAACCCACCCCGACTAGCGGGATTCAAGAGACCCAGTACTTC. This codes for CASKPTPTSGIQETQYF.

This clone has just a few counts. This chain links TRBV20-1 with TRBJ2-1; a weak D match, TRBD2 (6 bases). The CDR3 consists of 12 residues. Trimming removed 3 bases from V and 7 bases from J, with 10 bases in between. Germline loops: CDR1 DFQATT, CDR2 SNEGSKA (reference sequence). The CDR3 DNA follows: TGCAGTGCTAGTTCAGGGAGGAATGAGCAGTTCTTC. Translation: CSASSGRNEQFF.